This T cell receptor beta chain was profiled in a study of control samples from healthy donors and cancer patients. Here immunoSEQ multiplex PCR was the method, and the copy in TCRdb shows in-frame clones only, minus some. The data contain 15,000 to 20,000 clones, roughly 86% of them singletons. The J segment lost 2 bases and the V segment lost 10 bases, leaving 4 bases of the junction unmatched. The CDR3 loop spans 12 amino acids. Germline CDR1 reads MNHEY; CDR2 reads SVGAGI. The source is a woman between 70 and 85 years old with colorectal cancer. The sequenced material came from PBMCs. This rearrangement joins TRBV6-5 to TRBJ1-2; 7 nucleotides agree with TRBD1. The CDR3 here is CATRQGNYGYTF. The CDR3 coding sequence is TGTGCCACACGACAGGGAAACTATGGCTACACCTTC.